The next 7 T cell receptor beta chains were all read from a single sample in a study of shared clonotypes between healthy human individuals. Some clones are missing from TCRdb's copy, which holds only in-frame ones; the method was immunoSEQ multiplex PCR. The sample holds 780,000 or so clones, roughly 72% seen once. The specimen was memory CD4+ T cells sorted from blood. Regarding subset: CD45RA-negative fraction. The receptor source for this set is a woman aged 30 to 39 in good health.

The gene calls are TRBV27 and TRBJ2-2; 8 nucleotides align to TRBD1. The CDR3 consists of 17 residues. V was pared by 6 bases and J by 2 bases, with 11 bases of the junction left unmatched. Germline assignment: CDR1 MNHEY and CDR2 SMNVEV (reference sequence). CDR3 residues: CASRSYRGKRNTGELFF. For the CDR3, the DNA is TGTGCCAGCAGGTCGTACAGGGGGAAACGAAACACCGGGGAGCTGTTTTTT.

This clone occurred many times. The chain couples TRBV29-1 to TRBJ1-2; D is undetermined. Trimming cost V 3 bases and J 1 base, with 6 bases left between them. Germline-derived CDR1 and CDR2 are SQVTM and ANQGSEA. The length of the CDR3 is 12 residues. In nucleotides, the CDR3 is TGCAGCGTTGAGGCCATTAACTATGGCTACACCTTC. This encodes CSVEAINYGYTF.

This chain connects TRBV2 to TRBJ2-5, with D perhaps matching TRBD1 (5 bases). Trimming left V 7 bases short and J 3 bases short, with 6 bases between. Germline loops: CDR1 SNHLY, CDR2 FYNNEI. The CDR3 length is 11 residues. The CDR3 bases are TGTGCCAGCAAACAGGAAGAGACCCAGTACTTC. Translation gives CASKQEETQYF.

The chain uses TRBV2 and TRBJ1-5, with 8 bases aligning to TRBD1. The CDR3 covers 15 residues. The germline V gene has CDR1 SNHLY and CDR2 FYNNEI. V lost 4 bases and J lost 6; bases outside the gene matches: 8. CDR3 loop: CASSGQGAGSQPQHF. DNA for the CDR3: TGTGCCAGCAGTGGCCAGGGGGCAGGGAGTCAGCCCCAGCATTTT.

The genes are TRBV30 and TRBJ1-1, with D uncertain. V lost 2 bases to trimming and J lost 6 bases, with 13 bases between them. CDR3 length: 13 amino acids. Per the germline V gene, CDR1 is GTSNPN and CDR2 is SVGIG (reference sequence). The CDR3 protein is CAWSFGGLAEAFF. CDR3 bases: TGTGCCTGGAGTTTTGGTGGGTTAGCTGAAGCTTTCTTT.

This rearrangement joins TRBV28 to TRBJ1-2, with D possibly being TRBD1 (5 bases). Germline assignment: CDR1 MDHEN and CDR2 SYDVKM. Trimming left V 7 bases short and J 2 bases short, with 14 bases between. The CDR3 sequence is 14 residues long. The chain's CDR3 is CASIPGGRNYGYTF. In DNA form, the CDR3 reads TGTGCCAGCATCCCGGGGGGACGGAACTATGGCTACACCTTC.

The CDR3 reads CASSLGLAGGRTGELFF. The CDR3, as DNA: TGCGCCAGCAGCCTCGGACTAGCGGGAGGAAGGACCGGGGAGCTGTTTTTT. The chain carries TRBV5-1 and TRBJ2-2; 14 bases fit TRBD2. After removal of 4 bases from V and 5 bases from J, the junction contained 7 bases not matched to a gene. The CDR3 covers 17 residues. Germline-derived CDR1 and CDR2 are SGHRS and YFSETQ.